A single TCR beta chain is shown here with its context. The antigen is undetermined. Each gene name is a mouse one. The read comes to an end 1 residue before the CDR3 does, leaving the germline J gene to fill in the end. These data come from a study of tissue T cells after allogeneic stem cell transplantation. Study results and limitations: Across patients, clones rarely overlapped, yet motif clusters were shared tissue-specifically. Within patients, tissue anatomy strongly shaped TCR repertoire composition. In patients and mice, blood and spleen missed much of tissue repertoire.

The CDR3 spans 13 residues. Germline V CDR1 and CDR2: KGHPV, FQNQEV (reference sequence). V shed 4 bases, J shed 6 bases, and the junction held 4 bases outside the gene matches. As to time point: mouse harvest day 7 after allogeneic transplant. Tail vein injection delivered 10^7 T-cell-depleted bone marrow cells and 10^6 splenic CD5+ T cells. Mice had MHC-mismatched B6 into BALB/c GVHD, sampled day 7 or 14. Data came from immunoSEQ multiplex PCR; TCRdb stores just in-frame clones and leaves some out. The sample has 2,000 or so clones, 59% seen once. The sample comprised liver tissue. This receptor was taken from a female BALB/c mouse given C57BL/6 T cells with graft-versus-host disease after an allogeneic hematopoietic cell transplant. The chain links TRBV26 to TRBJ2-5; 7 bases align to TRBD1. Partial CDR3 DNA: TGTGCCAGCAGTCAAACAGGGGTTGACACCCAGTAC. Encoded protein: CASSQTGVDTQY. The whole CDR3 region reads CASSQTGVDTQYF. Together with reference TRBV26 and TRBJ2-5, the CDR3 gives the full variable domain: NSKVIQTPRYLVKGQGQKAKMRCIPEKGHPVVFWYQQNKNNEFKFLINFQNQEVLQQIDMTEKRFSAECPSNSPCSLEIQSSEAGDSALYLCASSQTGVDTQYFGPGTRLLVL.